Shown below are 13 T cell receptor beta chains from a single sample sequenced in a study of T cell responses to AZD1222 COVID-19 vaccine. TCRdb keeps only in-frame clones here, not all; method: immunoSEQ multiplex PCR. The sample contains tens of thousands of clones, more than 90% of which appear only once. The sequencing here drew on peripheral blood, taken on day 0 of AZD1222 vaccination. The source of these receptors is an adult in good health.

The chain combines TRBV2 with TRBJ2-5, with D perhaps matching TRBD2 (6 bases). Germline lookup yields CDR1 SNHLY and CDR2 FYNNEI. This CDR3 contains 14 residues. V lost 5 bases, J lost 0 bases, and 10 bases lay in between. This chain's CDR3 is CASSWTGDQETQYF. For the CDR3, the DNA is TGTGCCAGCAGTTGGACGGGGGACCAAGAGACCCAGTACTTC.

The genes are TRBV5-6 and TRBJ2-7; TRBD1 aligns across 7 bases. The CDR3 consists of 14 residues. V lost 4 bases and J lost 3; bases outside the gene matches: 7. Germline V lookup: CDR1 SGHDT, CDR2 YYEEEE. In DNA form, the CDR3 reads TGTGCCAGCAGCCTTAGGGACAGCTTCTACGAGCAGTACTTC. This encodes CASSLRDSFYEQYF. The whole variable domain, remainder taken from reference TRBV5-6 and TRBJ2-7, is DAGVTQSPTHLIKTRGQQVTLRCSPKSGHDTVSWYQQALGQGPQFIFQYYEEEERQRGNFPDRFSGHQFPNYSSELNVNALLLGDSALYLCASSLRDSFYEQYFGPGTRLTVT.

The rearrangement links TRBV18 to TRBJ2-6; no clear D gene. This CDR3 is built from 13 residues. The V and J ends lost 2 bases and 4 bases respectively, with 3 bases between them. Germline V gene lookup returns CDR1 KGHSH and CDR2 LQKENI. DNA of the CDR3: TGTGCCAGCTCACCAGCGGGGGCCAACGTCCTGACTTTC. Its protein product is CASSPAGANVLTF.

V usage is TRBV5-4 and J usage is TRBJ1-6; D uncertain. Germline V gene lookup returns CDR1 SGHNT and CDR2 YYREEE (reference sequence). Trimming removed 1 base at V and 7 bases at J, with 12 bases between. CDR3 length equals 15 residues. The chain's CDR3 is CASSLTAVPNSPLHF. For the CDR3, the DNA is TGTGCCAGCAGCTTGACGGCAGTTCCCAATTCACCCCTCCACTTT.

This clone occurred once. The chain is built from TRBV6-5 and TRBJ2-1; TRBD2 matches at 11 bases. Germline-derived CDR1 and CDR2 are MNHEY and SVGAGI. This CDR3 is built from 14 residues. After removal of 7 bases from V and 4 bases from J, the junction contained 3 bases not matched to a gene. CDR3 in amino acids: CASTRLAGYNEQFF. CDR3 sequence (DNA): TGTGCCAGCACCCGACTAGCGGGGTACAATGAGCAGTTCTTC.

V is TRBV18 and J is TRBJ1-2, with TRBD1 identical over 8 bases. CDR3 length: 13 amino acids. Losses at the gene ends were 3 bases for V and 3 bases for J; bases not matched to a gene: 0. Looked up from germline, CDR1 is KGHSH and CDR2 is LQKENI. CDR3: CASSPDRDYGYTF. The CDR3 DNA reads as TGTGCCAGCTCACCGGACAGGGACTATGGCTACACCTTC.

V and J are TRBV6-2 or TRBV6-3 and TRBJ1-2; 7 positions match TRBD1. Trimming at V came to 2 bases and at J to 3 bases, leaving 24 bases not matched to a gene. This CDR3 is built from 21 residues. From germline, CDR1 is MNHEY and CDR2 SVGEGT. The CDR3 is CASSYVANRGEAAVAHYGYTF. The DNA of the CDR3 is TGTGCCAGCAGTTACGTTGCTAACAGGGGTGAAGCCGCCGTAGCCCACTATGGCTACACCTTC.

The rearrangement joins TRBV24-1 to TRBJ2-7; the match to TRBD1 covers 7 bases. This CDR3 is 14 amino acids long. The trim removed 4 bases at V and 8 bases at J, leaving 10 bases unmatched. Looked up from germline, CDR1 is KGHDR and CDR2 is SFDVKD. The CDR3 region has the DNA TGTGCCACCAGTGAGCCGAAACAACAGGGGAAGCAGTACTTC. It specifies CATSEPKQQGKQYF.

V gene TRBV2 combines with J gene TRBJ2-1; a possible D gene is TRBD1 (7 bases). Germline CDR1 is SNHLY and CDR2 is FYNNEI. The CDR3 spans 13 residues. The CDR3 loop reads CASTRTGLNEQFF. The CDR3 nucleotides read TGTGCGTCCACCCGGACAGGACTAAATGAGCAGTTCTTC.

The chain's CDR3 is CASSQDGGSHEKLFF. The CDR3 DNA reads TGCGCCAGCAGCCAAGATGGGGGTAGTCATGAAAAACTGTTTTTT. V and J are TRBV4-3 and TRBJ1-4; TRBD1 is a possible D gene (5 bases). Germline V lookup: CDR1 LGHNA, CDR2 YSLEER. This CDR3 is built from 15 residues. Trimming removed 0 bases from V and 6 bases from J, with 11 bases in between.

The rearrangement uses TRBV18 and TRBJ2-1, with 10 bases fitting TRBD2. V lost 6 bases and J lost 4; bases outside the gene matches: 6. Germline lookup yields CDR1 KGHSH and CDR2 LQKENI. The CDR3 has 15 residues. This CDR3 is CASSVLAGDYNEQFF. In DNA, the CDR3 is TGTGCCAGCTCGGTGCTAGCGGGGGATTACAATGAGCAGTTCTTC.

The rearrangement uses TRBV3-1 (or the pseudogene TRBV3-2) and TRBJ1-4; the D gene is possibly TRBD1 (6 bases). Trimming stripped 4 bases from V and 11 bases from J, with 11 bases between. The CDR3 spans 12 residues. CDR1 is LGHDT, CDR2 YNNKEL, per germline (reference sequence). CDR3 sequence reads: CASSPDRRKLFF. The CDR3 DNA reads TGTGCCAGCAGCCCCGACAGGCGTAAACTGTTTTTT.

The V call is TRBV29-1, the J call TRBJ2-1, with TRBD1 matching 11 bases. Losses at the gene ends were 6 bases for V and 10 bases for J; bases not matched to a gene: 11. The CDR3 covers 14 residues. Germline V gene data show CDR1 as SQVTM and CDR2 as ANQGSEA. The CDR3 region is CSVAPGQGGGEQFF. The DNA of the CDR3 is TGCAGCGTCGCTCCGGGACAGGGGGGTGGGGAGCAGTTCTTC.